This T cell receptor (beta chain) was captured in a study of blood T cell repertoires in COVID-19. Study-wide background: The origin of the acute and convalescent COVID-19 samples was the United States, Italy and Spain. Sources were T cells, B-cell-depleted T cells, or PBMCs; the material itself was cDNA or gDNA.

Original processing methods: Amplification of reference gene primers was used by the study to estimate nucleated cell counts. TCRdb's table, derived via immunoSEQ multiplex PCR, lists solely in-frame clones and lacks some. The DNA gave D and trimming, while V, J and clone size come from that table. The sample lists tens of thousands of clones; about 84% were seen once. CDR1 LNHNV and CDR2 YYDKDF come from the germline V gene (reference sequence). This CDR3 comprises 13 residues. The V end lost 1 base, the J end lost 4 bases, and 6 bases lay between the germline ends. The source is a woman aged 55 to 70 with acute or convalescent COVID-19. Sequencing was carried out using peripheral blood. This rearrangement joins TRBV15 to TRBJ2-3; D is unclear. The DNA for the CDR3 is TGTGCCACCAGCAGAGTGAGCTCAGATACGCAGTATTTT. This translates into CATSRVSSDTQYF.